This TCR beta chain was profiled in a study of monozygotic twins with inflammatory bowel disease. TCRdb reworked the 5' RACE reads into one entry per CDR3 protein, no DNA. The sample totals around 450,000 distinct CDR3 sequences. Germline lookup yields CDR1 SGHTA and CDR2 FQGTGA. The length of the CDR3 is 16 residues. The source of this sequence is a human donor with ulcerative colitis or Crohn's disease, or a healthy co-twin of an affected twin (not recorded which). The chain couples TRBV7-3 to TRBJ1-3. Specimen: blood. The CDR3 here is CASSLGPYRAGNTIYF.